These 19 T cell receptor beta chains were all obtained from the same sample, sequenced in a study of blood T cell repertoires in COVID-19. TCRdb's table, derived via immunoSEQ multiplex PCR, lists solely in-frame clones and lacks some. The data contain about 330,000 clones, 80% to 90% of them singletons. Sequenced: PBMCs or T cells enriched from blood (not recorded which). These receptors originate from a woman aged 25-40 years who had recovered from COVID-19.

This clone was seen only once. A junction boundary mismatches the germline segment, possibly from a read error. The chain joins TRBV3-1 (or the pseudogene TRBV3-2) to TRBJ2-7; weak D call: TRBD1 (7 bases). Germline values: CDR1 LGHDT, CDR2 YNNKEL (reference sequence). The CDR3 has 13 amino acids. CDR3 loop: CASSPRLGDREDF. The CDR3 DNA is TGTGCCAGCAGCCCCCGGTTGGGTGACAGGGAGGACTTC.

The rearrangement joins TRBV6-1 to TRBJ2-7, with TRBD1 matching 9 bases. Per germline, CDR1 MNHNS and CDR2 SASEGT. The CDR3 totals 17 residues. Germline trimming cut 2 bases from V and 7 bases from J; bases unmatched to any gene: 15. CDR3 amino acids: CASSETPGGQGREEQYF. The CDR3 nucleotides read TGTGCCAGCAGTGAAACTCCCGGAGGACAGGGGCGTGAGGAGCAGTACTTC.

V is TRBV5-6 and J is TRBJ1-3; D possibly corresponds to TRBD1 (5 bases). The CDR3 has 18 residues. Per the germline V gene, CDR1 is SGHDT and CDR2 is YYEEEE. V gave up 2 bases and J gave up 0 bases, with 18 bases separating them. CDR3 bases: TGTGCCAGCAGCTTAAGTGCGGGGACTCTAGACTCTGGAAACACCATATATTTT. Translation: CASSLSAGTLDSGNTIYF.

The J gene is TRBJ1-2, the V gene TRBV2; 9 nucleotides align to TRBD1. CDR3 length: 13 residues. The V and J ends lost 9 bases and 1 base, in that order; junction bases with no gene match: 3. The germline CDR1 and CDR2 sequences are SNHLY and FYNNEI. CDR3 loop: CASTGQGNYGYTF. The DNA of the CDR3 is TGTGCCAGTACGGGACAGGGTAACTATGGCTACACCTTC.

The V and J genes are TRBV28 and TRBJ1-2; D remains unclear. CDR1 and CDR2 (germline): MDHEN, SYDVKM. The CDR3 covers 12 residues. The V end was cut by 6 bases, the J end by 4 bases, with 9 bases between. CDR3 residues: CASSPASYGYTF. CDR3 bases: TGTGCCAGCAGCCCGGCTAGCTATGGCTACACCTTC.

This rearrangement joins TRBV6-5 to TRBJ1-6; 9 bases match TRBD1. V lost 5 bases and J lost 8; bases outside the gene matches: 7. Germline assignment: CDR1 MNHEY and CDR2 SVGAGI. CDR3 length: 15 amino acids. In nucleotides, the CDR3 is TGTGCCAGCAGTCTCTACAGGGGGCTGGATTCACCCCTCCACTTT. Translated, it gives CASSLYRGLDSPLHF.

This rearrangement joins TRBV10-3 to TRBJ2-5, with unresolved D. The CDR3 consists of 15 residues. Between the trimmed V and J ends, which lost 0 bases and 3 bases, there was a span of 11 bases. Germline V gene sequence: CDR1 ENHRY, CDR2 SYGVKD. CDR3 coding DNA: TGTGCCATCAGTGAGTCGACGCAGGCTGAAGAGACCCAGTACTTC. As protein: CAISESTQAEETQYF.

The chain links TRBV5-4 to TRBJ1-1, with 7 positions matching TRBD1. Per germline, CDR1 SGHNT and CDR2 YYREEE (reference sequence). The CDR3 is 14 residues long. Unmatched junction bases numbered 3, after V lost 0 bases and J lost 4 bases. The CDR3 DNA is TGTGCCAGCAGCTTGGAGGGGGCTGTCACTGAAGCTTTCTTT. Translating gives CASSLEGAVTEAFF. Full variable domain (remainder filled in from reference TRBV5-4 and TRBJ1-1): ETGVTQSPTHLIKTRGQQVTLRCSSQSGHNTVSWYQQALGQGPQFIFQYYREEENGRGNFPPRFSGLQFPNYSSELNVNALELDDSALYLCASSLEGAVTEAFFGQGTRLTVV.

V gene TRBV5-4 combines with J gene TRBJ2-3; possibly TRBD2 for D (7 bases). CDR1 and CDR2 from the germline V gene are SGHNT and YYREEE (reference sequence). V was trimmed by 2 bases and J by 4 bases, leaving 14 bases between them. The CDR3 is 15 amino acids. CDR3 loop: CASSFSGGPPDTQYF. CDR3 coding DNA: TGTGCCAGCAGCTTTTCCGGGGGGCCCCCAGATACGCAGTATTTT.

The chain joins TRBV2 to TRBJ1-2, with a tentative D call TRBD1 (5 bases). Between the trimmed V and J ends, which lost 2 bases and 8 bases, there was a span of 21 bases. Germline-derived CDR1 and CDR2 are SNHLY and FYNNEI. The CDR3 extends over 16 amino acids. The CDR3 loop reads CASSERQGSPSWGYTF. In nucleotides, the CDR3 is TGTGCCAGCAGTGAAAGGCAGGGATCCCCCTCCTGGGGCTACACCTTC.

The V gene is TRBV3-1 (or the pseudogene TRBV3-2), the J gene TRBJ1-2, with D hard to call. V dropped 2 bases and J dropped 0 bases, with 10 bases sitting between them. The CDR3 runs 15 residues. The germline V gene has CDR1 LGHDT and CDR2 YNNKEL (reference sequence). The CDR3 sequence is CASSQSIMTNYGYTF. CDR3 DNA: TGTGCCAGCAGCCAATCTATAATGACTAACTATGGCTACACCTTC.

J is TRBJ1-6 and V is TRBV28, with no clear D. The CDR3 is 15 residues long. The V end lost 3 bases, the J end lost 0 bases, and 6 bases lay between the germline ends. Germline values: CDR1 MDHEN, CDR2 SYDVKM. CDR3 sequence (DNA): TGTGCCAGCAGTTTGCGGAGCTCCTATAATTCACCCCTCCACTTT. Its protein is CASSLRSSYNSPLHF.

A single count supports this clone. This chain links TRBV7-8 with TRBJ2-1; TRBD1 aligns across 7 bases. The CDR3 covers 14 residues. Germline values: CDR1 SGHVS, CDR2 FQNEAQ. V lost 5 bases and J lost 4; bases outside the gene matches: 5. This CDR3 reads CASSPGQPYNEQFF. CDR3 in DNA: TGTGCCAGCAGCCCGGGACAGCCTTACAATGAGCAGTTCTTC. The complete variable domain, with remaining parts taken from reference TRBV7-8 and TRBJ2-1, reads GAGVSQSPRYKVAKRGQDVALRCDPISGHVSLFWYQQALGQGPEFLTYFQNEAQLDKSGLPSDRFFAERPEGSVSTLKIQRTQQEDSAVYLCASSPGQPYNEQFFGPGTRLTVL.

This chain's CDR3 is CASSWTSGGTDTQYF. The CDR3 nucleotides read TGTGCCAGCAGCTGGACTAGCGGGGGCACAGATACGCAGTATTTT. J is TRBJ2-3 and V is TRBV3-1 (or the pseudogene TRBV3-2); 12 bases are a match to TRBD2. Trimming took 5 bases from V and 1 from J; bases not matched to a gene: 1. Germline CDR1 LGHDT, CDR2 YNNKEL (reference sequence). The CDR3 consists of 15 residues.

The genes are TRBV7-2 and TRBJ1-4, with D unresolved. The CDR3 has 16 residues. Trimming pared 7 bases from V and 7 bases from J, leaving 22 bases between. From germline, CDR1 is SGHTA and CDR2 FQGNSA. The CDR3 DNA follows: TGTGCCAGCACCGGGCGGAGCCGGGTGGGGAGTGAAAAACTGTTTTTT. Its translation is CASTGRSRVGSEKLFF.

V and J are TRBV7-8 and TRBJ1-6, with 8 bases aligning to TRBD1. Germline loops: CDR1 SGHVS, CDR2 FQNEAQ. This CDR3 has 14 amino acids. The J segment lost 10 bases and the V segment lost 5 bases, leaving 7 bases of the junction unmatched. The CDR3 DNA sequence: TGTGCCAGCAGCCCGGACAGGGTAAACTCACCCCTCCACTTT. This codes for CASSPDRVNSPLHF.

Turning to this clone: One end of the junction is discordant with germline, which a read error may explain. V and J are TRBV4-3 and TRBJ1-5, with a tentative D call TRBD1 (5 bases). The CDR3 sequence is 17 residues long. Per the germline V gene, CDR1 is LGHNA and CDR2 is YSLEER. Here the CDR3 reads CASSQDVWGTSNQPQHF. The CDR3, as DNA: TGCGCCAGCAGCCAAGATGTTTGGGGGACTAGCAATCAACCCCAGCATTTT.

The V and J genes are TRBV9 and TRBJ2-7; 12 bases fit TRBD2. Germline loops: CDR1 SGDLS, CDR2 YYNGEE. V was clipped by 3 bases and J by 10 bases; unmatched bases: 11. The CDR3 covers 15 residues. The CDR3 DNA reads TGTGCCAGCAGCGCCGAGGCGACTAGCGGGGGCCGACAGTACTTC. It translates to CASSAEATSGGRQYF.

The V and J genes are TRBV7-9 and TRBJ1-4, with D possibly matching TRBD1 (5 bases). The CDR3 is made up of 13 amino acids. Germline CDR1 is SEHNR and CDR2 is FQNEAQ (reference sequence). V lost 1 base, J lost 8 bases, and 8 bases lay in between. The CDR3 loop reads CASSLGTREKLFF. The DNA for the CDR3 is TGTGCCAGCAGCTTAGGGACAAGAGAAAAACTGTTTTTT.